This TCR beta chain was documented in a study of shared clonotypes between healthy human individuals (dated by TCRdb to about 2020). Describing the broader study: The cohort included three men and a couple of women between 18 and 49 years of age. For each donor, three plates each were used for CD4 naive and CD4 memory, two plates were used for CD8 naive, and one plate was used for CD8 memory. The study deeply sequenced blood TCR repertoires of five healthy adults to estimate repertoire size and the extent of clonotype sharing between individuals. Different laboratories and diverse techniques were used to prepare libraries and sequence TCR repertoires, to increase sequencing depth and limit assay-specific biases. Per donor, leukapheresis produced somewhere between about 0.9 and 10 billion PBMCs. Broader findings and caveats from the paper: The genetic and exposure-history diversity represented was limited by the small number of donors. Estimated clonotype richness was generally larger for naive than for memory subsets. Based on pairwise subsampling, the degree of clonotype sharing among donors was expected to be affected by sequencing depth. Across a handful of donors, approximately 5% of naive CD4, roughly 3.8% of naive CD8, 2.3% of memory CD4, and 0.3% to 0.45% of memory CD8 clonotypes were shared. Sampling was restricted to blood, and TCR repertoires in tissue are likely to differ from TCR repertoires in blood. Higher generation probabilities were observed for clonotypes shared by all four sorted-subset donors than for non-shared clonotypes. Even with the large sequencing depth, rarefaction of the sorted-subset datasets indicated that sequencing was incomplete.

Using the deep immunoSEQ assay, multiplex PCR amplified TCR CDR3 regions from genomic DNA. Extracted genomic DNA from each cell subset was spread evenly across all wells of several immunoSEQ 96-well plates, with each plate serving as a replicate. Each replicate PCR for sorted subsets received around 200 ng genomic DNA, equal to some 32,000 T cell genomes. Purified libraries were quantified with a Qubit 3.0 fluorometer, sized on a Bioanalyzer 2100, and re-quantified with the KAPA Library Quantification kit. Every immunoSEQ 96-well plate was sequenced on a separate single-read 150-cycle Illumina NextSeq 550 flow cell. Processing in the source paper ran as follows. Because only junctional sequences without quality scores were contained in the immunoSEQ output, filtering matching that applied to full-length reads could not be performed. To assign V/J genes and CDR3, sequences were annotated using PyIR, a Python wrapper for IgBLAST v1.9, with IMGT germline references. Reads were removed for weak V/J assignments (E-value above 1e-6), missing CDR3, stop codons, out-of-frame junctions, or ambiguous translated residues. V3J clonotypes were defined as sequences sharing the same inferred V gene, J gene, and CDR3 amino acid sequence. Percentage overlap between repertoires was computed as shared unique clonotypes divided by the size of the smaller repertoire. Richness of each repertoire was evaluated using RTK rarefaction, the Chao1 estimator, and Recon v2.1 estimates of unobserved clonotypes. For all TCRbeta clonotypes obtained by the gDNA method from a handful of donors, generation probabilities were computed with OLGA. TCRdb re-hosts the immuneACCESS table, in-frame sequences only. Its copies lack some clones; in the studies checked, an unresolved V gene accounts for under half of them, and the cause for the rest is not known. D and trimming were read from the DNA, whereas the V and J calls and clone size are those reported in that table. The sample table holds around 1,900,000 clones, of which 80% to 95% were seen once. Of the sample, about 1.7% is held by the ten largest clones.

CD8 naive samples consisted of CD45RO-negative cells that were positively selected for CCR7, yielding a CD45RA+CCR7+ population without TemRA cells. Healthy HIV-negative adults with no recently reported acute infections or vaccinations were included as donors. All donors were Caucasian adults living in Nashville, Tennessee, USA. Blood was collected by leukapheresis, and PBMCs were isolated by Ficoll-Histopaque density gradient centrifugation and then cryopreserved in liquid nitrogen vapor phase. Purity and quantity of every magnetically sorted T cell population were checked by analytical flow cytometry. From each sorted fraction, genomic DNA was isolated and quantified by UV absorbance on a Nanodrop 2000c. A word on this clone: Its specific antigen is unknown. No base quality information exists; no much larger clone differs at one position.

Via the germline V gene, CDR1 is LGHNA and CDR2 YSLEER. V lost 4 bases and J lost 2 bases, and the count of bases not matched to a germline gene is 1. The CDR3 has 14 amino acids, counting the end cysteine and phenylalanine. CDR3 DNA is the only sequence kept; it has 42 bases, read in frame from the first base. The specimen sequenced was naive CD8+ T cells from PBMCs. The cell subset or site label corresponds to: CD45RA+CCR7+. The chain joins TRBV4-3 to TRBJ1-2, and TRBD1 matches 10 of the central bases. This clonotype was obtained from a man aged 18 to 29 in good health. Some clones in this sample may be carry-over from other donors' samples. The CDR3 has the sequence CASSRGQGNYGYTF. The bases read TGCGCCAGCAGCCGGGGACAGGGGAACTATGGCTACACCTTC.